Following are 26 T cell receptor beta chains from one sample sequenced in a study of blood T cell repertoires in COVID-19. Data came from immunoSEQ multiplex PCR; TCRdb stores just in-frame clones and leaves some out. The sample lists 120,000 or so clones, 65% to 85% occurring once. The sequencing sample was made of peripheral blood. These TCRs come from a woman between 70 and 85 years old with acute or convalescent COVID-19.

V is TRBV6-5 and J is TRBJ1-3; TRBD1 is a possible D gene (6 bases). The germline gives CDR1 MNHEY, CDR2 SVGAGI. With 2 bases removed from V and 4 bases from J, the gap between germline ends came to 12 bases. The CDR3 sequence is 15 residues long. CDR3 sequence: CASSYSPDSGNTIYF. The CDR3 nucleotides are TGTGCCAGCAGTTACAGCCCGGACAGCGGAAACACCATATATTTT.

The chain combines TRBV19 with TRBJ1-4; D gene ambiguous. The ends were cut back, 5 bases at V and 6 bases at J, with 10 bases in the middle. Germline values: CDR1 LNHDA, CDR2 SQIVND (reference sequence). The CDR3 is made up of 13 amino acids. CDR3 region: CASSQNGYEKLFF. As DNA, the CDR3 is TGTGCCAGTAGTCAAAACGGTTATGAAAAACTGTTTTTT.

The chain uses TRBV24-1 and TRBJ1-2; no clear D gene. CDR1 is KGHDR, CDR2 SFDVKD, per germline. Trimming cost V 5 bases and J 5 bases, with 11 bases left between them. The CDR3 has 13 amino acids. This CDR3 reads CATSASDYYGYTF. CDR3 coding DNA: TGTGCCACCAGTGCCTCGGACTATTATGGCTACACCTTC.

The rearrangement joins TRBV27 to TRBJ1-5, with D perhaps TRBD1 (6 bases). The V end was cut by 6 bases, the J end by 0 bases, with 12 bases between. The CDR3 loop spans 15 amino acids. Germline assignment: CDR1 MNHEY and CDR2 SMNVEV (reference sequence). CDR3 amino acids: CASRGTFVSNQPQHF. For the CDR3, the DNA is TGTGCCAGCAGGGGGACATTCGTTAGCAATCAGCCCCAGCATTTT.

Written as DNA, the CDR3 is TGTGCCAGCAGCTTTCGCTACAAGACAGGGTCCGTTGGGGAGACCCAGTACTTC. It specifies CASSFRYKTGSVGETQYF. The chain carries TRBV7-2 and TRBJ2-5; 7 bases fit TRBD1. Trimming cost V 3 bases and J 5 bases; bases outside gene matches: 18. CDR3 length equals 18 residues. The germline gives CDR1 SGHTA, CDR2 FQGNSA.

The chain couples TRBV20-1 to TRBJ2-3; TRBD2 matches 12 bases. V shed 3 bases, J shed 4 bases, and the junction held 2 bases outside the gene matches. The CDR3 is 14 amino acids. The germline V gene has CDR1 DFQATT and CDR2 SNEGSKA (reference sequence). In DNA, the CDR3 is TGCAGTGCTAGTCTAGCGGGGGGGCCAGATACGCAGTATTTT. Translation gives CSASLAGGPDTQYF.

V is TRBV4-2 and J is TRBJ1-1, with a tentative D call TRBD1 (5 bases). Germline loops: CDR1 LGHNA, CDR2 YNFKEQ. This CDR3 is 17 amino acids long. V was clipped by 1 base and J by 3 bases, with 18 bases between them. The CDR3 protein is CASSQVGWGGEYTEAFF. The CDR3 nucleotides read TGTGCCAGCAGCCAAGTGGGGTGGGGGGGAGAGTACACTGAAGCTTTCTTT.

The chain carries TRBV2 and TRBJ2-3, with a tentative D call TRBD2 (6 bases). V was trimmed by 10 bases and J by 4 bases, leaving 21 bases between them. The CDR3 is 15 residues long. The germline CDR1 and CDR2 sequences are SNHLY and FYNNEI. Written as DNA, the CDR3 is TGTGCCATTACTCCCCGGGACTTAAGACCAGATACGCAGTATTTT. Translated, it gives CAITPRDLRPDTQYF.

This chain connects TRBV23-1 to TRBJ1-4; weak D call: TRBD1 (5 bases). TRBV23-1 is placed among ORFs of uncertain function. V was pared by 0 bases and J by 6 bases, with 14 bases between. The CDR3 contains 16 residues. In DNA form, the CDR3 reads TGCGCCAGCAGTCAATCGGGGGGGGATCGTGATGAAAAACTGTTTTTT. This gives the protein CASSQSGGDRDEKLFF.

This chain connects TRBV23-1 to TRBJ2-7; D perhaps matches TRBD2 (5 bases). TRBV23-1 is recorded as an ORF, its role being uncertain. With 0 bases removed from V and 1 base from J, the gap between germline ends came to 16 bases. The CDR3 spans 17 residues. The CDR3 loop reads CASSQSLAPTKSYEQYV. As DNA, the CDR3 is TGCGCCAGCAGTCAATCGCTAGCCCCAACGAAGTCCTACGAGCAGTACGTC.

This chain uses TRBV27 with TRBJ2-1; 12 bases line up with TRBD1. The CDR3 consists of 14 residues. Germline lookup yields CDR1 MNHEY and CDR2 SMNVEV (reference sequence). The junction had 6 bases not matched to a gene; V was cut back by 7 bases and J by 8 bases. The CDR3: CASTRGTGGDEQFF. The CDR3 DNA sequence: TGTGCCAGCACCAGAGGGACAGGGGGCGATGAGCAGTTCTTC.

The chain recombines TRBV10-3 with TRBJ1-4, with D possibly TRBD1 on 6 matching bases. Germline loops: CDR1 ENHRY, CDR2 SYGVKD. This CDR3 is built from 12 residues. V shed 3 bases and J shed 10 bases, with 9 bases lying between them. CDR3 bases: TGTGCCATCAGTGAAGTCAGGGGAAAACTGTTTTTT. It translates to CAISEVRGKLFF.

The chain uses TRBV3-1 (or the pseudogene TRBV3-2) and TRBJ1-1; 8 bases align to TRBD1. The J segment lost 6 bases and the V segment lost 3 bases, leaving 9 bases of the junction unmatched. Per germline, CDR1 LGHDT and CDR2 YNNKEL (reference sequence). CDR3 length: 15 amino acids. The CDR3 DNA follows: TGTGCCAGCAGCCATCAAGACAGGGGTGCTGCTGAAGCTTTCTTT. This translates into CASSHQDRGAAEAFF.

The V gene is TRBV9, the J gene TRBJ2-3, with 8 bases aligning to TRBD2. Germline V lookup: CDR1 SGDLS, CDR2 YYNGEE. V lost 0 bases, J lost 1 base, and 1 base stayed unmatched. The CDR3 has 15 amino acids. The CDR3 protein is CASSVVRGGTDTQYF. The CDR3 bases are TGTGCCAGCAGCGTAGTGCGGGGGGGCACAGATACGCAGTATTTT. The complete variable domain, with remaining parts taken from reference TRBV9 and TRBJ2-3, reads DSGVTQTPKHLITATGQRVTLRCSPRSGDLSVYWYQQSLDQGLQFLIQYYNGEERAKGNILERFSAQQFPDLHSELNLSSLELGDSALYFCASSVVRGGTDTQYFGPGTRLTVL.

This chain joins TRBV18 and TRBJ1-6; 7 nucleotides line up with TRBD1. The CDR3 runs 14 residues. The junction had 6 bases not matched to a gene; V was cut back by 6 bases and J by 7 bases. CDR1 and CDR2 (germline): KGHSH, LQKENI. CDR3 nucleotide sequence: TGTGCCAGCTCTCGGGGACAGCAAAATTCACCCCTCCACTTT. As protein: CASSRGQQNSPLHF.

V gene TRBV7-2 combines with J gene TRBJ2-1, with 8 bases matching TRBD2. CDR1 and CDR2 (germline): SGHTA, FQGNSA. This CDR3 is 15 amino acids long. Trimming at V came to 5 bases and at J to 0 bases, leaving 3 bases not matched to a gene. CDR3 DNA: TGTGCCAGCAGCACTAGCGGTACCTCCTACAATGAGCAGTTCTTC. Translating gives CASSTSGTSYNEQFF. The variable domain in full, completed from reference TRBV7-2 and TRBJ2-1, reads GAGVSQSPSNKVTEKGKDVELRCDPISGHTALYWYRQSLGQGLEFLIYFQGNSAPDKSGLPSDRFSAERTGGSVSTLTIQRTQQEDSAVYLCASSTSGTSYNEQFFGPGTRLTVL.

The chain combines TRBV7-3 with TRBJ2-2, with D possibly being TRBD1 (5 bases). V gave up 6 bases and J gave up 7 bases, with 15 bases separating them. The length of the CDR3 is 14 residues. Germline lookup yields CDR1 SGHTA and CDR2 FQGTGA. The CDR3 here is CASSSKGRGGELFF. CDR3 in DNA: TGTGCCAGCAGTTCTAAGGGGCGAGGCGGGGAGCTGTTTTTT.

The J gene is TRBJ2-1, the V gene TRBV7-9; 7 nucleotides line up with TRBD1. The germline CDR1 and CDR2 sequences are SEHNR and FQNEAQ (reference sequence). V was pared by 2 bases and J by 3 bases, with 16 bases of the junction left unmatched. The CDR3 totals 19 residues. The DNA for the CDR3 is TGTGCCAGCAGCTTAACCATCGTCGGTGACAGGGCACACTACAATGAGCAGTTCTTC. Amino acids: CASSLTIVGDRAHYNEQFF.

CDR3 in DNA: TGTGCCAGCAACTCCGGCAATCAGCCCCAGCATTTT. It codes for CASNSGNQPQHF. The chain carries TRBV3-1 (or the pseudogene TRBV3-2) and TRBJ1-5; no clear D gene. V gave up 7 bases and J gave up 2 bases, with 6 bases separating them. From germline, CDR1 is LGHDT and CDR2 YNNKEL (reference sequence). The CDR3 extends over 12 amino acids.

The chain carries TRBV6-5 and TRBJ2-4, with D unclear. The CDR3 is made up of 14 amino acids. The germline V gene has CDR1 MNHEY and CDR2 SVGAGI. V was cut by 0 bases and J by 5 bases, with 8 bases left in between. The CDR3, as DNA: TGTGCCAGCAGTTACTCAGTGGCAGAAAACATTCAGTACTTC. Protein: CASSYSVAENIQYF.

This clone was picked up one time. Other nucleotide sequences from this sample produce the same CDR3. The chain employs TRBV18 and TRBJ1-1; D is uncertain. This CDR3 region has 16 residues. Trimming removed 2 bases from V and 0 bases from J, with 13 bases in between. From germline, CDR1 is KGHSH and CDR2 LQKENI. The CDR3: CASSPGSSGLNTEAFF. The CDR3 nucleotides are TGTGCCAGCTCACCAGGGAGCTCGGGCCTGAACACTGAAGCTTTCTTT.

In nucleotides, the CDR3 is TGTGCCAGCAGTCCGGGGACAGGGCCCTTGTACACCATATATTTT. Protein sequence: CASSPGTGPLYTIYF. This chain joins TRBV27 and TRBJ1-3; 9 bases map to TRBD1. The ends lost 5 bases at V and 8 bases at J; junction bases unmatched: 10. There are 15 residues in the CDR3. Germline V CDR1 and CDR2: MNHEY, SMNVEV (reference sequence).

This chain links TRBV19 with TRBJ2-3, with 9 bases lining up with TRBD2. Germline CDR1 LNHDA, CDR2 SQIVND (reference sequence). The J segment lost 5 bases and the V segment lost 7 bases, leaving 10 bases of the junction unmatched. This CDR3 spans 15 amino acids. In DNA form, the CDR3 reads TGTGCCAGTATGTTCGCGGGGGGGCGTATAGATACGCAGTATTTT. Translated, it gives CASMFAGGRIDTQYF.

The genes are TRBV4-1 and TRBJ1-4; D may be TRBD1 (5 bases). Trimming left V 0 bases short and J 5 bases short, with 13 bases between. Germline loops: CDR1 MGHRA, CDR2 YSYEKL. The CDR3 spans 16 residues. The CDR3 loop reads CASSQDVGGWNEKLFF. The CDR3 DNA reads as TGCGCCAGCAGCCAAGATGTCGGGGGATGGAATGAAAAACTGTTTTTT.

The chain recombines TRBV18 with TRBJ2-7; D is possibly TRBD2 (5 bases). The CDR3 loop spans 12 amino acids. Per germline, CDR1 KGHSH and CDR2 LQKENI. V was trimmed by 6 bases and J by 4 bases, leaving 10 bases between them. CDR3 DNA sequence: TGTGCCAGCTCGGCCAGCGGATACGAGCAGTACTTC. Protein: CASSASGYEQYF.

This clone turned up a few times. The chain is built from TRBV7-2 and TRBJ2-7; tentatively, D is TRBD1 (6 bases). CDR3 length equals 13 residues. Germline loops: CDR1 SGHTA, CDR2 FQGNSA. Trimming took 1 base from V and 4 from J, leaving 8 bases between them. CDR3 sequence (DNA): TGTGCCAGCAGCTTAGGGGGGCGGTACGAGCAGTACTTC. Translating it yields CASSLGGRYEQYF.